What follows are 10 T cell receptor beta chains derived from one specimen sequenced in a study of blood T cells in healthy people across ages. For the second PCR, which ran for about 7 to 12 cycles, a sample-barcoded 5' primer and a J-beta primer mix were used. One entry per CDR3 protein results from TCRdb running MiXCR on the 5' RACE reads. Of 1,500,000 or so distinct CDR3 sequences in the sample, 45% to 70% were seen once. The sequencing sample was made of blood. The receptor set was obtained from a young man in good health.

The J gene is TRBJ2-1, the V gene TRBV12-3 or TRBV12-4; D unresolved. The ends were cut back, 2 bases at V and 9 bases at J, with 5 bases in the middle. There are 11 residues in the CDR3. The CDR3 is CASSLRTEQFF. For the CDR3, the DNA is TGTGCCAGCAGTTTAAGGACTGAGCAGTTCTTC.

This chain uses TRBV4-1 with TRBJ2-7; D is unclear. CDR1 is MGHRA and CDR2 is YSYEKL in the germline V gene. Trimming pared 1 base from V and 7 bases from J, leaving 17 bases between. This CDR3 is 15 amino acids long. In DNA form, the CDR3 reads TGCGCCAGCAGCCAAGTAAAGACCGGCGCCCATGAGCAGTACTTC. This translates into CASSQVKTGAHEQYF.

Here the CDR3 reads CASSLEIADTDTQYF. The CDR3 DNA reads as TGTGCCAGCAGCTTAGAGATAGCAGACACAGATACGCAGTATTTT. The gene calls are TRBV7-6 and TRBJ2-3, with D uncertain. Germline CDR1 and CDR2: SGHVS and FNYEAQ. The CDR3 covers 15 residues. V was shortened by 1 base and J by 2 bases, with 10 bases between the two germline ends.

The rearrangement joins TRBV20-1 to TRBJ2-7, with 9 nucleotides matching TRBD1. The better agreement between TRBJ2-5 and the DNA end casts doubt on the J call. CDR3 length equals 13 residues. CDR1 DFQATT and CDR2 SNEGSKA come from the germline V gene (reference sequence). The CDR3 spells CSAVGQGKETQYF. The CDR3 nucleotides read TGCAGTGCTGTGGGACAGGGAAAGGAGACCCAGTACTTC.

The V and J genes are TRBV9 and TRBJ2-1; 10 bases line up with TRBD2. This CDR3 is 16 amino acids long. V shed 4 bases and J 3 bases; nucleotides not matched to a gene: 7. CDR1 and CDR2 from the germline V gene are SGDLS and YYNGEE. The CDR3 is CASSLLSGGGYNEQFF. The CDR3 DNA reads TGTGCCAGCAGCCTACTCAGCGGGGGGGGCTACAATGAGCAGTTCTTC.

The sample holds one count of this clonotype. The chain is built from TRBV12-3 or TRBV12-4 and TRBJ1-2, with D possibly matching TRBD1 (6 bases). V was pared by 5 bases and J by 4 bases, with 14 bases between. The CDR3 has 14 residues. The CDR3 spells CASSPRGGTYGYTF. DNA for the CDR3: TGTGCCAGCAGTCCCCGAGGGGGGACCTATGGCTACACCTTC.

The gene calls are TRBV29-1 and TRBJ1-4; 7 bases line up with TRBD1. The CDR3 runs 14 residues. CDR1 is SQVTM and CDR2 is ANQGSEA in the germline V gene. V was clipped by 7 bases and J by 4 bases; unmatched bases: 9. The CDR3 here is CSATQGGSNEKLFF. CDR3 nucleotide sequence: TGCAGCGCAACTCAGGGGGGAAGTAATGAAAAACTGTTTTTT.

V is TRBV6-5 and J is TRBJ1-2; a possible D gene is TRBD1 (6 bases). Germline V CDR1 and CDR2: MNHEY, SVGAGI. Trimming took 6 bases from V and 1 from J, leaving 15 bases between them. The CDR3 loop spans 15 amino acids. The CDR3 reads CASRAQGRVNYGYTF. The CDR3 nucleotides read TGTGCCAGCAGAGCGCAGGGGAGGGTTAACTATGGCTACACCTTC.

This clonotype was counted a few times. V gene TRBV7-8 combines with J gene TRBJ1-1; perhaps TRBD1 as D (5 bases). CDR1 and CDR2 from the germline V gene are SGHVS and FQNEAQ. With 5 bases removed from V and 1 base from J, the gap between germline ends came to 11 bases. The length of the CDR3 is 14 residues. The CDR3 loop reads CASSLDGQNTEAFF. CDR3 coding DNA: TGTGCCAGCAGCCTAGATGGACAGAACACTGAAGCTTTCTTT.

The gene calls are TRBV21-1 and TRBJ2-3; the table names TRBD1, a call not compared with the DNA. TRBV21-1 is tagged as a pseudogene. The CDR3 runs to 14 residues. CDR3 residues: CASRGQGIADTQYF. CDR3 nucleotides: TGTGCCAGCAGGGGACAGGGGATAGCAGATACGCAGTATTTT.